Detailed here is one T cell receptor beta chain. Its antigen is undetermined. The entry originates in a study of CD8 T cells in Susac syndrome. Whole-study results and caveats: The authors acknowledged that the study's TCR sequencing and HLA analysis involved relatively few individuals.

Healthy donors matched for age and sex were used as controls. The authors negatively isolated CD8+ and CD4+ T cells and FACS-enriched TEMRA cells. The CDR3 totals 14 residues. Trimming left V 3 bases short and J 7 bases short, with 12 bases between. Germline V gives CDR1 SEHNR, CDR2 FQNEAQ (reference sequence). With random hexamers, about 0.5 to 1 ug RNA was reverse transcribed. Amplification of TCR beta CDR3 was carried out by immunoSEQ multiplex PCR, which covered 54 Vbeta and 13 Jbeta segments. TCRdb re-derived calls from the immunoSEQ multiplex PCR reads in MiXCR, one entry per CDR3 protein. The data show some 100,000 distinct CDR3 sequences, with around 95% seen just once and 0.096% held by the top ten.

Source material: CD4+ T cells from PBMCs. The rearrangement links TRBV7-9 to TRBJ2-2, with D hard to call. The TCR was taken from a human donor in good health. This chain's CDR3 is CASSFALGGGELFF. Here the CDR3 DNA reads TGTGCCAGCAGCTTCGCACTTGGCGGCGGGGAGCTGTTTTTT.